Below, 3 T cell receptor beta chains from the same sample are listed, as sequenced in a study of CD8 T cells in ankylosing spondylitis. TCRdb passed the 5' RACE reads through MiXCR, listing each CDR3 protein once. The top ten clones hold 4% of a sample with about 42,000 distinct CDR3 sequences, 4% of them seen once. Sequencing was carried out using blood, either unsorted or a sorted T cell fraction (not recorded which). These receptor sequences come from a female donor with ankylosing spondylitis or in good health (not recorded which).

In its sample, this clonotype was seen many times. This chain joins TRBV9 and TRBJ2-7, with 9 bases identical to TRBD1. Looked up from germline, CDR1 is SGDLS and CDR2 is YYNGEE. The CDR3 length is 16 residues. The junction had 8 bases not matched to a gene; V was cut back by 0 bases and J by 4 bases. The CDR3 loop is CASSVGGVQGAYEQYF. The CDR3 DNA is TGTGCCAGCAGCGTAGGGGGAGTACAGGGGGCTTACGAGCAGTACTTC.

The chain links TRBV9 to TRBJ2-7; tentative D call: TRBD1 (8 bases). The germline V and J ends were trimmed by 8 bases and 2 bases, with 17 bases remaining between them. This CDR3 has 14 amino acids. Germline CDR1 and CDR2: SGDLS and YYNGEE. The CDR3 is CASDRGGRAYEQYF. CDR3 in DNA: TGTGCCAGTGACAGGGGTGGGAGGGCCTACGAGCAGTACTTC.

This clonotype was seen repeatedly, ten times or more. The chain is built from TRBV9 and TRBJ1-1; D possibly corresponds to TRBD1 (5 bases). Trimming pared 0 bases from V and 1 base from J, leaving 10 bases between. Germline values: CDR1 SGDLS, CDR2 YYNGEE. The CDR3 has 15 residues. CDR3 amino acids: CASSVGLDTNTEAFF. In nucleotides, the CDR3 is TGTGCCAGCAGCGTAGGTCTGGACACGAACACTGAAGCTTTCTTT.